These 30 T cell receptor beta chains were all obtained from the same sample, sequenced in a study of blood T cell repertoires in COVID-19. Repertoires were generated with immunoSEQ multiplex PCR, while TCRdb's copy carries only in-frame clones and drops some. The sample contains some 200,000 clones, around 80% of which appear only once. Sequenced material: peripheral blood. The receptors stem from a woman in her 70s with acute or convalescent COVID-19.

This chain uses TRBV18 with TRBJ2-5; D might be TRBD1 (5 bases). This CDR3 is 13 amino acids long. CDR1 is KGHSH, CDR2 LQKENI, per germline. Trimming took off 5 bases at V and 4 bases at J, with 11 bases between the two ends. CDR3 region: CASSSTETETQYF. The CDR3 coding sequence is TGTGCCAGCTCATCGACAGAGACAGAGACCCAGTACTTC. Full variable domain (outside the CDR3, taken from reference TRBV18 and TRBJ2-5): NAGVMQNPRHLVRRRGQEARLRCSPMKGHSHVYWYRQLPEEGLKFMVYLQKENIIDESGMPKERFSAEFPKEGPSILRIQQVVRGDSAAYFCASSSTETETQYFGPGTRLLVL.

Here the CDR3 reads CASRHGQASSYEQYF. CDR3 nucleotide sequence: TGTGCCAGCAGACATGGACAGGCGAGCTCCTACGAGCAGTACTTC. This chain joins TRBV5-4 and TRBJ2-7; 7 bases fit TRBD1. The V segment lost 5 bases and the J segment 0 bases; nucleotides outside the gene matches: 8. CDR1 and CDR2 (germline): SGHNT, YYREEE (reference sequence). CDR3 size: 15 residues.

This rearrangement joins TRBV6-2 or TRBV6-3 to TRBJ2-5; no reliable D call. Trimming stripped 4 bases from V and 2 bases from J, with 17 bases between. The CDR3 has 16 residues. In germline, CDR1 is MNHEY, CDR2 SVGEGT. The CDR3 region is CASSSPSRQNQETQYF. The CDR3 DNA reads TGTGCCAGCAGTTCGCCCTCCCGCCAGAATCAAGAGACCCAGTACTTC.

The V call is TRBV5-6, the J call TRBJ2-5; the D is unclear. CDR1 SGHDT and CDR2 YYEEEE come from the germline V gene. Between the trimmed V and J ends, which lost 5 bases and 5 bases, there was a span of 13 bases. This CDR3 spans 13 amino acids. CDR3 coding DNA: TGTGCCAGCAGTGCCTCTAGTCCGGAGACCCAGTACTTC. It yields the protein CASSASSPETQYF.

This clone turned up a few times. This chain connects TRBV19 to TRBJ1-1; 7 bases are shared with TRBD1. Germline values: CDR1 LNHDA, CDR2 SQIVND (reference sequence). V lost 7 bases to trimming and J lost 0 bases; unmatched junction nucleotides: 11. The CDR3 covers 16 residues. CDR3 sequence reads: CASTRQGVPLNTEAFF. CDR3 bases: TGTGCCAGTACACGACAGGGAGTCCCCCTGAACACTGAAGCTTTCTTT.

This chain links TRBV11-3 with TRBJ1-1; D ambiguous. This CDR3 is built from 14 residues. Germline loops: CDR1 SGHNT, CDR2 YENEEA. Trimming took off 0 bases at V and 4 bases at J, with 9 bases between the two ends. The CDR3 DNA follows: TGTGCCAGCAGCTTAGATGGGCAGACCACTGAAGCTTTCTTT. This encodes CASSLDGQTTEAFF.

V and J are TRBV10-1 and TRBJ1-4, with 10 bases that match TRBD1. The CDR3 length is 14 residues. V was clipped by 2 bases and J by 12 bases; unmatched bases: 6. CDR1 and CDR2 (germline): WNHNN, SYGVQD (reference sequence). This chain's CDR3 is CASSETGQGSELFF. The CDR3 bases are TGCGCCAGCAGTGAGACGGGACAGGGGTCGGAACTGTTTTTT.

The chain joins TRBV19 to TRBJ2-3; 13 positions match TRBD2. Unmatched junction bases numbered 8, after V lost 3 bases and J lost 5 bases. This CDR3 has 17 amino acids. CDR1 and CDR2 (germline): LNHDA, SQIVND (reference sequence). Here the CDR3 reads CASSILGLAGAGDTQYF. The CDR3 bases are TGTGCCAGTAGTATTCTCGGACTAGCGGGGGCTGGAGATACGCAGTATTTT.

The CDR3 nucleotides read TGTGCCAGCAGTGAGGGTGGGACAGGGTGGTATGGCTACACCTTC. It specifies CASSEGGTGWYGYTF. The chain has TRBV6-1 and TRBJ1-2; 9 positions agree with TRBD1. The junction had 7 bases not matched to a gene; V was cut back by 3 bases and J by 5 bases. The CDR3 spans 15 residues. Germline CDR1 MNHNS, CDR2 SASEGT.

V is TRBV27 and J is TRBJ2-1; D uncertain. The length of the CDR3 is 17 residues. V lost 2 bases, J lost 2 bases, and 16 bases lay in between. The germline gives CDR1 MNHEY, CDR2 SMNVEV (reference sequence). The CDR3, as DNA: TGTGCCAGCAGTTTAACCCCTGACATTCTTACCTACAATGAGCAGTTCTTC. Its protein is CASSLTPDILTYNEQFF.

This chain joins TRBV2 and TRBJ1-5; tentatively, D is TRBD1 (5 bases). The ends were cut back, 6 bases at V and 6 bases at J, with 27 bases in the middle. The length of the CDR3 is 18 residues. The germline V gene has CDR1 SNHLY and CDR2 FYNNEI. CDR3 DNA: TGTGCCAGCAGCCTAAACGGGGGGTTAGGAACAGATGCTCAGCCCCAGCATTTT. Its translation: CASSLNGGLGTDAQPQHF. The full variable domain, in which reference TRBV2 and TRBJ1-5 provide the parts outside the CDR3, is EPEVTQTPSHQVTQMGQEVILRCVPISNHLYFYWYRQILGQKVEFLVSFYNNEISEKSEIFDDQFSVERPDGSNFTLKIRSTKLEDSAMYFCASSLNGGLGTDAQPQHFGDGTRLSIL.

This rearrangement joins TRBV5-5 to TRBJ2-2, with 13 bases identical to TRBD2. Trimming removed 1 base from V and 7 bases from J; junction bases left unmatched: 4. The CDR3 is 16 amino acids. CDR1 and CDR2 from the germline V gene are SGHKS and YYEKEE (reference sequence). As DNA, the CDR3 is TGTGCCAGCAGCTTGACTAGCGGGGGGGCGATCGGGGAGCTGTTTTTT. It yields the protein CASSLTSGGAIGELFF.

J is TRBJ2-1 and V is TRBV27; TRBD2 matches at 9 bases. V trimming: 5 bases; J trimming: 0 bases; junction bases outside the gene matches: 5. CDR3 length: 16 amino acids. Germline V gene data show CDR1 as MNHEY and CDR2 as SMNVEV (reference sequence). The DNA for the CDR3 is TGTGCCAGCAGTGGATCAGCGGGGGGCTCCTACAATGAGCAGTTCTTC. It specifies CASSGSAGGSYNEQFF.

For this clone: The sample carries other DNA sequences with the same CDR3. The genes are TRBV2 and TRBJ1-2; a possible D gene is TRBD1 (5 bases). Germline loops: CDR1 SNHLY, CDR2 FYNNEI. The V and J ends lost 4 bases and 2 bases respectively, with 5 bases between them. This CDR3 comprises 12 residues. The CDR3 protein is CASSGQNYGYTF. The CDR3 nucleotides are TGTGCCAGCAGTGGACAGAACTATGGCTACACCTTC.

This clone was counted between two and nine times. This chain joins TRBV2 and TRBJ2-2; tentative D call: TRBD1 (5 bases). The CDR3 consists of 11 residues. Per germline, CDR1 SNHLY and CDR2 FYNNEI. The V gene lost 8 bases and the J gene lost 6 bases, with 7 bases spanning the gap. CDR3 nucleotides: TGTGCCAGCGGGGCAGCCGGGGAGCTGTTTTTT. Amino acids: CASGAAGELFF. Drawing the rest from reference TRBV2 and TRBJ2-2, the complete variable domain is EPEVTQTPSHQVTQMGQEVILRCVPISNHLYFYWYRQILGQKVEFLVSFYNNEISEKSEIFDDQFSVERPDGSNFTLKIRSTKLEDSAMYFCASGAAGELFFGEGSRLTVL.

In DNA form, the CDR3 reads TGCGCCAGCAGTGAGTTCAGGAACACTGAAGCTTTCTTT. It encodes CASSEFRNTEAFF. V usage is TRBV10-2 and J usage is TRBJ1-1, with D uncertain. V dropped 1 base and J dropped 1 base, with 4 bases sitting between them. The CDR3 loop spans 13 amino acids. Per germline, CDR1 WSHSY and CDR2 SAAADI.

In this sample, this clone turned up a few times. The chain combines TRBV2 with TRBJ1-2, with D perhaps matching TRBD1 (5 bases). CDR1 and CDR2 from the germline V gene are SNHLY and FYNNEI. The CDR3 runs to 13 residues. V shed 6 bases and J shed 4 bases, with 12 bases lying between them. In nucleotides, the CDR3 is TGTGCCAGCAGCGGGGGGGATGGCTATGGCTACACCTTC. It encodes CASSGGDGYGYTF.

The chain couples TRBV6-5 to TRBJ2-7; weak D call: TRBD1 (5 bases). The germline CDR1 and CDR2 sequences are MNHEY and SVGAGI. There are 10 residues in the CDR3. CDR3 in amino acids: CAAGTYEQYV. The DNA of the CDR3 is TGTGCTGCAGGGACCTACGAGCAGTACGTC.

V and J are TRBV30 and TRBJ1-3; the match to TRBD1 covers 7 bases. The CDR3 is 14 amino acids. Unmatched junction bases numbered 3, after V lost 1 base and J lost 3 bases. Germline CDR1 is GTSNPN and CDR2 is SVGIG (reference sequence). This CDR3 reads CAWSARGYGNTIYF. CDR3 nucleotides: TGTGCCTGGAGTGCCAGGGGGTATGGAAACACCATATATTTT.

The chain joins TRBV29-1 to TRBJ2-1; D is unclear. This CDR3 contains 12 residues. CDR1 SQVTM and CDR2 ANQGSEA come from the germline V gene. Trimming shortened V by 8 bases and J by 5 bases, and 13 bases separated the two germline ends. The CDR3 DNA follows: TGCAGCACCTTAAGAGGAGACAATGAGCAGTTCTTC. It yields the protein CSTLRGDNEQFF.

The rearrangement links TRBV21-1 to TRBJ1-5; TRBD1 is the table's D call, not checked against the DNA. TRBV21-1 constitutes a pseudogene. The CDR3 consists of 15 residues. The DNA of the CDR3 is TGTGCCAGCAGCAAAGTTGTACAGCCCGACGTACCCCAGCATTTT. It yields the protein CASSKVVQPDVPQHF.

The V gene is TRBV7-9, the J gene TRBJ2-3; 8 bases are a match to TRBD1. Trimming at V came to 5 bases and at J to 2 bases, leaving 6 bases not matched to a gene. The CDR3 consists of 15 residues. CDR1 and CDR2 (germline): SEHNR, FQNEAQ (reference sequence). The chain's CDR3 is CASSPRQGLTDTQYF. DNA of the CDR3: TGTGCCAGCAGCCCCAGACAGGGGCTCACAGATACGCAGTATTTT.

J is TRBJ2-1 and V is TRBV7-2, with 10 bases lining up with TRBD2. Germline CDR1 SGHTA, CDR2 FQGNSA. Trimming took 3 bases from V and 5 from J; bases not matched to a gene: 7. This CDR3 comprises 16 residues. In nucleotides, the CDR3 is TGTGCCAGCAGCTTGAGGAGCGGGGGGGCAGACAATGAGCAGTTCTTC. It specifies CASSLRSGGADNEQFF. Looking up the rest from reference TRBV7-2 and TRBJ2-1 gives the full variable domain: GAGVSQSPSNKVTEKGKDVELRCDPISGHTALYWYRQSLGQGLEFLIYFQGNSAPDKSGLPSDRFSAERTGGSVSTLTIQRTQQEDSAVYLCASSLRSGGADNEQFFGPGTRLTVL.

The chain has TRBV13 and TRBJ1-1, with a weak D call TRBD1 (5 bases). V was clipped by 5 bases and J by 7 bases, with 20 bases between them. Germline-derived CDR1 and CDR2 are PRHDT and FYEKMQ (reference sequence). CDR3 length equals 15 residues. CDR3 nucleotides: TGTGCCAGCAGCGGCCCGGGGGTAGGGGTAAATGAAGCTTTCTTT. As protein: CASSGPGVGVNEAFF.

This chain uses TRBV7-2 with TRBJ2-5; 8 bases align to TRBD2. The CDR3 extends over 14 amino acids. Germline V gives CDR1 SGHTA, CDR2 FQGNSA. After removal of 9 bases from V and 0 bases from J, the junction contained 6 bases not matched to a gene. This chain's CDR3 is CASTRGGNQETQYF. The CDR3 DNA follows: TGTGCCAGTACTCGGGGGGGCAACCAAGAGACCCAGTACTTC.

This clone has only one observation. The rearrangement links TRBV29-1 to TRBJ2-7; 9 nucleotides match TRBD1. Germline-derived CDR1 and CDR2 are SQVTM and ANQGSEA. V gave up 7 bases and J gave up 5 bases; unmatched junction bases: 6. This CDR3 is 12 amino acids long. CDR3 DNA: TGCAGCGCGAACAGGGGGCGCGACGAGCAGTACTTC. It specifies CSANRGRDEQYF.

The gene calls are TRBV7-9 and TRBJ2-3; D is possibly TRBD2 (6 bases). There are 16 residues in the CDR3. Germline V gene data show CDR1 as SEHNR and CDR2 as FQNEAQ (reference sequence). Trimming pared 3 bases from V and 1 base from J, leaving 14 bases between. The CDR3 is CASSFMGKRGTDTQYF. As DNA, the CDR3 is TGTGCCAGCAGCTTTATGGGCAAGCGGGGCACAGATACGCAGTATTTT.

V gene TRBV3-1 (or the pseudogene TRBV3-2) combines with J gene TRBJ1-2; D call uncertain. This CDR3 contains 16 residues. Trimming cost V 0 bases and J 7 bases, with 18 bases left between them. Looked up from germline, CDR1 is LGHDT and CDR2 is YNNKEL (reference sequence). CDR3 DNA: TGTGCCAGCAGCCAAGATAACCGCAACCGAGGGAGTGGCTACACCTTC. Translation gives CASSQDNRNRGSGYTF.

CDR3 protein: CASSGYSSYEQYF. The CDR3 nucleotides are TGTGCCAGCAGTGGCTATTCCTCCTACGAGCAGTACTTC. The chain carries TRBV2 and TRBJ2-7; no definite D call. The CDR3 covers 13 residues. Germline lookup yields CDR1 SNHLY and CDR2 FYNNEI. Trimming pared 4 bases from V and 0 bases from J, leaving 7 bases between.

The chain joins TRBV18 to TRBJ2-2; 7 nucleotides agree with TRBD1. There are 15 residues in the CDR3. Germline assignment: CDR1 KGHSH and CDR2 LQKENI. V lost 3 bases and J lost 1; bases outside the gene matches: 2. The CDR3 region is CASSPRDRNTGELFF. The CDR3 bases are TGTGCCAGCTCACCTCGGGACAGGAACACCGGGGAGCTGTTTTTT. Complete variable domain (other parts from reference TRBV18 and TRBJ2-2): NAGVMQNPRHLVRRRGQEARLRCSPMKGHSHVYWYRQLPEEGLKFMVYLQKENIIDESGMPKERFSAEFPKEGPSILRIQQVVRGDSAAYFCASSPRDRNTGELFFGEGSRLTVL.